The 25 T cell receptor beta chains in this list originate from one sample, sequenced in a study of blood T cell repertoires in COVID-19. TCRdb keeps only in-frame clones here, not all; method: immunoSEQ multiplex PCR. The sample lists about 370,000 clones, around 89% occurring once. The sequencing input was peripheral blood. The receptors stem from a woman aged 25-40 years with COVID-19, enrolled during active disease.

The CDR3 sequence is CASSKHGQGQPTGELFF. CDR3 DNA sequence: TGTGCCAGCAGTAAACACGGTCAGGGGCAACCAACCGGGGAGCTGTTTTTT. The rearrangement links TRBV11-2 to TRBJ2-2; TRBD1 is a possible D gene (6 bases). V lost 6 bases, J lost 5 bases, and 22 bases lay in between. The V gene's germline CDR1 is SGHAT and CDR2 FQNNGV. The CDR3 has 17 amino acids.

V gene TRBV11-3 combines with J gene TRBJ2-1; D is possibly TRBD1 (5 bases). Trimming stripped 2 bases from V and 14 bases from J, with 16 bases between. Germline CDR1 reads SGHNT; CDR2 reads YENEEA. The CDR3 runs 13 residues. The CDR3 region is CASSLTPGRQKFF. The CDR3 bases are TGTGCCAGCAGCTTAACCCCAGGGCGGCAAAAGTTCTTC.

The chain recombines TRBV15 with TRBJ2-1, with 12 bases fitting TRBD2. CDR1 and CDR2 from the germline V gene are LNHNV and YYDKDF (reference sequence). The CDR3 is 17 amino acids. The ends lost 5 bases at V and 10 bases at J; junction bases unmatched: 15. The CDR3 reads CATSGHTTSGGRPEQFF. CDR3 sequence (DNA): TGTGCCACCAGCGGGCACACGACTAGCGGGGGCCGGCCCGAGCAGTTCTTC.

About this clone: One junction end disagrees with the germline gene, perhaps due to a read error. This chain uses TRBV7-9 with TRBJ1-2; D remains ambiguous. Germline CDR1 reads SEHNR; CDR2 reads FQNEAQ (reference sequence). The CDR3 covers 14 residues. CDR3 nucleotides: TGTGCCAGCAGTTTAGATAGACAAAGCTATGGCTACACCTTC. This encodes CASSLDRQSYGYTF. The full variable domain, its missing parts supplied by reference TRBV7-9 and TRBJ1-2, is DTGVSQNPRHKITKRGQNVTFRCDPISEHNRLYWYRQTLGQGPEFLTYFQNEAQLEKSRLLSDRFSAERPKGSFSTLEIQRTEQGDSAMYLCASSLDRQSYGYTFGSGTRLTVV.

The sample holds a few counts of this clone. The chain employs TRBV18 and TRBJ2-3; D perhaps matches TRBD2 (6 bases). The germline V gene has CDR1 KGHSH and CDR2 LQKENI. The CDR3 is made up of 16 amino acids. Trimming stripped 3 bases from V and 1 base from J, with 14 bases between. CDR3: CASSPSTLAGTDTQYF. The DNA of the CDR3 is TGTGCCAGCTCACCTTCTACGTTAGCGGGCACAGATACGCAGTATTTT.

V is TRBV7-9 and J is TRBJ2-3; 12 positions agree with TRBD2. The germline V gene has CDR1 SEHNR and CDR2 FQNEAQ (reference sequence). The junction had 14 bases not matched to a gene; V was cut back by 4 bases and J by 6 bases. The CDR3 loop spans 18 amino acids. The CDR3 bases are TGTGCCAGCAGCTCCCCCCGCTCTAGCGGGGGGGCAGGGGATACGCAGTATTTT. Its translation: CASSSPRSSGGAGDTQYF.

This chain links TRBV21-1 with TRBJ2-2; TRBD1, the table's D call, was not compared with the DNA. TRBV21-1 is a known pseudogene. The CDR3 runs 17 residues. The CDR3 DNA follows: TGTGCCAGCAGCAAACGACGGACAGGGTTCCAGACCGGGGAGCTGTTTTTT. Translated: CASSKRRTGFQTGELFF.

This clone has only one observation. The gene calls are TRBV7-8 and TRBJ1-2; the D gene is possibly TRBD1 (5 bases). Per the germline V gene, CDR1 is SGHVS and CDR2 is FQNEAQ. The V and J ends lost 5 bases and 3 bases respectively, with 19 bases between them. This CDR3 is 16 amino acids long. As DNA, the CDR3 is TGTGCCAGCAGCAGCCGGGGGTCGGGGCCCCACTATGGCTACACCTTC. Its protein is CASSSRGSGPHYGYTF.

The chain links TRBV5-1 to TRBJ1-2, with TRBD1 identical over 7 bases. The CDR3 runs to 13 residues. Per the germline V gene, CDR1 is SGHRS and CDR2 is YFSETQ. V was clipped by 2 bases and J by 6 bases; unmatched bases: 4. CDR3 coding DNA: TGCGCCAGCAGCTTTACAGGGGCTAATGGCTACACCTTC. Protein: CASSFTGANGYTF.

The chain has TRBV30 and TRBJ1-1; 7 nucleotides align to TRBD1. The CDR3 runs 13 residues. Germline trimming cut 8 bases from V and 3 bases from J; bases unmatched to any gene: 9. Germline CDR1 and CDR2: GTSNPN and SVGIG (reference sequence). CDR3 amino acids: CAGNRQGDTEAFF. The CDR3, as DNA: TGTGCCGGCAACCGACAGGGCGACACTGAAGCTTTCTTT.

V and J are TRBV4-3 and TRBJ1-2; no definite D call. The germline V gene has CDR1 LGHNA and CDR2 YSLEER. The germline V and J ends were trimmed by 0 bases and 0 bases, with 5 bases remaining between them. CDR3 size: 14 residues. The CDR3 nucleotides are TGCGCCAGCAGCCAAGATCTTACTAACTATGGCTACACCTTC. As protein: CASSQDLTNYGYTF.

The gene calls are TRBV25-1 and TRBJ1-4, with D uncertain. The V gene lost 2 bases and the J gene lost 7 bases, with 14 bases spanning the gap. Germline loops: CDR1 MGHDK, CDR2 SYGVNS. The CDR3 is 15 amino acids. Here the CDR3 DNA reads TGTGCCAGCAGTGAAGGTTTCGGACTGAGTGAAAAACTGTTTTTT. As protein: CASSEGFGLSEKLFF.

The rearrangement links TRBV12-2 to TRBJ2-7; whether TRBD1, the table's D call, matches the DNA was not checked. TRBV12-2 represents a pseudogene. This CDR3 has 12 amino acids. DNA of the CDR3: TGTGCAAGTCGCGCAGGGTCCTACGAGCAGTACTTC. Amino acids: CASRAGSYEQYF.

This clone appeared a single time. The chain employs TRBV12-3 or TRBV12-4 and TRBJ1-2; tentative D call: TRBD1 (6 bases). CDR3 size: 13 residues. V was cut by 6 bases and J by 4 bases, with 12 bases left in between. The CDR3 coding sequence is TGTGCCAGCAGGACACAGGGCGGCTATGGCTACACCTTC. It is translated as CASRTQGGYGYTF.

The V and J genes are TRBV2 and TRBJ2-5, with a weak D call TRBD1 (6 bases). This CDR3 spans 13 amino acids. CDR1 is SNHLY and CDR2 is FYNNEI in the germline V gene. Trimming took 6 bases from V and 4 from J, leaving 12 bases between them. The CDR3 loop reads CASRAGTLETQYF. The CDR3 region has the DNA TGTGCCAGCAGGGCCGGGACATTAGAGACCCAGTACTTC.

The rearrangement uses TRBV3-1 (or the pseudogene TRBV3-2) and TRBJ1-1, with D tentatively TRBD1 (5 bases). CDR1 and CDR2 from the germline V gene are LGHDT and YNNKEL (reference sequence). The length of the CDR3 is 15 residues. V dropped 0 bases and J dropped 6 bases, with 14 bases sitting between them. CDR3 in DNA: TGTGCCAGCAGCCAAGATCCCGGATTCAGGGCTGAAGCTTTCTTT. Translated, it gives CASSQDPGFRAEAFF.

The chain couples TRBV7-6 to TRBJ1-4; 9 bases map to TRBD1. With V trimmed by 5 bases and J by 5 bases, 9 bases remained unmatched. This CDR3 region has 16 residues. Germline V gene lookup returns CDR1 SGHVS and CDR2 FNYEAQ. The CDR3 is CASSPHGQGLNEKLFF. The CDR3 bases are TGTGCCAGCAGCCCCCACGGACAGGGGCTCAATGAAAAACTGTTTTTT. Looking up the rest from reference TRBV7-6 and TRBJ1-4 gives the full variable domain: GAGVSQSPRYKVTKRGQDVALRCDPISGHVSLYWYRQALGQGPEFLTYFNYEAQQDKSGLPNDRFSAERPEGSISTLTIQRTEQRDSAMYRCASSPHGQGLNEKLFFGSGTQLSVL.

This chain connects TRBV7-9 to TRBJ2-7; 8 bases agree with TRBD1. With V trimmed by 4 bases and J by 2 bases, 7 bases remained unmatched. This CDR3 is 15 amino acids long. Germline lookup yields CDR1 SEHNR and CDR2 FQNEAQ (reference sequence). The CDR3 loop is CASSSDRDRTYEQYF. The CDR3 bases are TGTGCCAGCAGCTCGGACAGGGACCGGACCTACGAGCAGTACTTC.

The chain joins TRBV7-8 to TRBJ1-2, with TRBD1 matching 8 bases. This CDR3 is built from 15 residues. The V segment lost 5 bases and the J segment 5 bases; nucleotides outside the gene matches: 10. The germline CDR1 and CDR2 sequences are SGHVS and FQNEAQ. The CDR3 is CASSPGQGEIYGYTF. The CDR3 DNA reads TGTGCCAGCAGCCCCGGACAGGGTGAAATATATGGCTACACCTTC.

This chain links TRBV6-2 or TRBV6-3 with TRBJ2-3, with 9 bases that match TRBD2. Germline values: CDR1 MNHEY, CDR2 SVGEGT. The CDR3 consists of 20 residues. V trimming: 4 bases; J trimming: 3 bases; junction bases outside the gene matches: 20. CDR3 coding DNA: TGTGCCAGCAGTTCCCGACCTAAGCTAGCGGGAAGGGGGGGGACAGATACGCAGTATTTT. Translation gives CASSSRPKLAGRGGTDTQYF.

The CDR3 coding sequence is TGCGCCAGCAGCCAAGAGTTAGAATACAATGAGCAGTTCTTC. Protein sequence: CASSQELEYNEQFF. The rearrangement links TRBV4-3 to TRBJ2-1, with unresolved D. CDR1 and CDR2 from the germline V gene are LGHNA and YSLEER. V shed 0 bases and J shed 4 bases, with 7 bases lying between them. The CDR3 runs to 14 residues.

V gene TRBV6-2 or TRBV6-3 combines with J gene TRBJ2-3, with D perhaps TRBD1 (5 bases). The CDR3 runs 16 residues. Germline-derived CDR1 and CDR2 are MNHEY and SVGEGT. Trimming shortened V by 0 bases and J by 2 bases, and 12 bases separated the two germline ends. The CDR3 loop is CASSYSGPRLTDTQYF. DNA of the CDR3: TGTGCCAGCAGTTACTCGGGGCCCCGACTCACAGATACGCAGTATTTT.

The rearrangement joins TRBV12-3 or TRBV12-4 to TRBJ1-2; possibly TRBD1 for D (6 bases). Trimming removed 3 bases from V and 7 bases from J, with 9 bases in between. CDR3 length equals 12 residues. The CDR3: CASSFYRVGYTF. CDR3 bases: TGTGCCAGCAGTTTCTACAGGGTTGGCTACACCTTC.

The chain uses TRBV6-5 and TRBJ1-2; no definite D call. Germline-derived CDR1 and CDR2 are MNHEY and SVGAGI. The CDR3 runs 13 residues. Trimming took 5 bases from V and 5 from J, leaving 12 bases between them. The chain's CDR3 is CASSTGSLYGYTF. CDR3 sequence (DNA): TGTGCCAGCAGTACCGGATCACTATATGGCTACACCTTC.

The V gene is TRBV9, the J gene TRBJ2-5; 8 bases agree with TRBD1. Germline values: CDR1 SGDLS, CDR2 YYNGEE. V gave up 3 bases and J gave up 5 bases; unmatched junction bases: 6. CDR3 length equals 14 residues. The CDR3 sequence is CASSGGTGGETQYF. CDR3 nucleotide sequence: TGTGCCAGCAGCGGAGGTACAGGGGGGGAGACCCAGTACTTC.